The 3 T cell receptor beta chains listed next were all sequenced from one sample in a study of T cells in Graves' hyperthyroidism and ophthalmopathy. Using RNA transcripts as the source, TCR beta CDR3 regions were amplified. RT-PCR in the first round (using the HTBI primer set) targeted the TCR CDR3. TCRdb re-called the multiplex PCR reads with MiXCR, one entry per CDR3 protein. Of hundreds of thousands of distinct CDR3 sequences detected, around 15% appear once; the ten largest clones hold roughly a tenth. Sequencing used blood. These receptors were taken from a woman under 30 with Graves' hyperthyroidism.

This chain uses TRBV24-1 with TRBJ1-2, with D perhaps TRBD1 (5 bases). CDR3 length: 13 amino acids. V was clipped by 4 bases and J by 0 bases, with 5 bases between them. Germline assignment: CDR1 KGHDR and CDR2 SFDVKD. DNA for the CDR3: TGTGCCACCAGTGAGGGGGCTAACTATGGCTACACCTTC. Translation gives CATSEGANYGYTF.

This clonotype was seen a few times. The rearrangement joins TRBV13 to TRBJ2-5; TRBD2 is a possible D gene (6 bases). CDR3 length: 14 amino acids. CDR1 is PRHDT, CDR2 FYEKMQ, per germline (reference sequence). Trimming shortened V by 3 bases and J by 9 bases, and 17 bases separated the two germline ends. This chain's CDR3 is CASSFGTVQRAQYF. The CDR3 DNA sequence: TGTGCCAGCAGCTTCGGGACGGTCCAGCGGGCCCAGTACTTC.

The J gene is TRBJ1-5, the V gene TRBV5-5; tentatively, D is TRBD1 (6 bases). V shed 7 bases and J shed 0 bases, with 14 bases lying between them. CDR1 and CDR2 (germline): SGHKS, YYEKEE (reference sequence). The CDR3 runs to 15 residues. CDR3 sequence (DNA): TGTGCCAGCGGACAGACAGTTCTTAGCAATCAGCCCCAGCATTTT. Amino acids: CASGQTVLSNQPQHF.